This T cell receptor (beta chain) is drawn from a study of T-cell reconstitution after alpha-beta-depleted transplantation in children. For TCRbeta, the library was prepared with unique molecular identifiers. TCRdb re-called the PCR reads with MiXCR, one entry per CDR3 protein. The sample carries a few hundred thousand distinct CDR3 sequences, approximately 10% recorded once. This CDR3 contains 15 residues. With V trimmed by 7 bases and J by 4 bases, 8 bases remained unmatched. This TCR was sampled from a human donor who donated a stem cell graft to a child with acute lymphoblastic leukemia. The material sequenced was PBMCs from the stem cell graft donor, taken from the stem cell graft. J is TRBJ2-2 and V is TRBV12-3 or TRBV12-4; 8 bases are shared with TRBD2. CDR3 nucleotide sequence: TGTGCCAGCACTCCCACCGGGAGGGGCACCGGGGAGCTGTTTTTT. Protein: CASTPTGRGTGELFF.